These T cell receptor beta chains were read from a single sample in a study of STAT5B mutations in CD4+ large granular lymphocyte leukemia. Data came from immunoSEQ multiplex PCR; TCRdb stores just in-frame clones and leaves some out. This table has fewer than 40,000 clones, 78% appearing once. The material sequenced was CD4+ T cells from blood buffy coats. All receptors derive from a human donor in good health. CDR3s include the opening cysteine and the closing phenylalanine or tryptophan. Part of the rows lack a size; the others show once, few, many or a class for expanded clones.

abundance: few
v_gene: TRBV7-9
j_gene: TRBJ1-4
CDR3aa: CASSRQGARGEKLFF

abundance: .
v_gene: TRBV12-5
j_gene: TRBJ2-2
CDR3aa: CASGPPWVSGTGELFF

abundance: .
v_gene: TRBV11-2
j_gene: TRBJ2-5
CDR3aa: CASSFGQGETQYF

abundance: .
v_gene: TRBV2
j_gene: TRBJ2-1
CDR3aa: CASSKDLAGANEQFF

abundance: .
v_gene: TRBV19
j_gene: TRBJ1-5
CDR3aa: CASSIQGQTNQPQHF

abundance: .
v_gene: TRBV10-3
j_gene: TRBJ2-1
CDR3aa: CAISEPTGRTYNEQFF

abundance: .
v_gene: TRBV15
j_gene: TRBJ2-7
CDR3aa: CATSRDKKDRGPEQYF

abundance: .
v_gene: TRBV30
j_gene: TRBJ2-7
CDR3aa: CAWTRQVNSYEQYF

abundance: .
v_gene: TRBV10-2
j_gene: TRBJ2-7
CDR3aa: CASGGLTSYEQYF

abundance: .
v_gene: TRBV18
j_gene: TRBJ2-1
CDR3aa: CASSPGGLAGLYNEQFF

abundance: .
v_gene: TRBV6-1
j_gene: TRBJ2-1
CDR3aa: CASSDRGLAGYNEQFF

abundance: .
v_gene: TRBV6-5
j_gene: TRBJ1-2
CDR3aa: CASSYSIADRGSGYTF

abundance: few
v_gene: TRBV5-6
j_gene: TRBJ1-2
CDR3aa: CASTSDSYGYTF

abundance: .
v_gene: TRBV28
j_gene: TRBJ2-7
CDR3aa: CASHPPGGPYEQYF

abundance: .
v_gene: TRBV4-2
j_gene: TRBJ2-7
CDR3aa: CASSQDRRGALAYEQYF

abundance: .
v_gene: TRBV7-9
j_gene: TRBJ2-3
CDR3aa: CASSSRGPDTQYF

abundance: .
v_gene: TRBV6-1
j_gene: TRBJ2-3
CDR3aa: CASRRGTGGTDTQYF

abundance: .
v_gene: TRBV21-1
j_gene: TRBJ1-4
CDR3aa: CASPTLGQNEKLFF

abundance: once
v_gene: TRBV5-1
j_gene: TRBJ2-1
CDR3aa: CAASWGTADNEQFF

abundance: .
v_gene: TRBV5-6
j_gene: TRBJ1-1
CDR3aa: CASSFYAGWNTEAFF

abundance: .
v_gene: TRBV4-1
j_gene: TRBJ2-1
CDR3aa: CASSPRLAGGGQFF

abundance: .
v_gene: TRBV10-3
j_gene: TRBJ2-7
CDR3aa: CAISESLGGRTEQYF

abundance: once
v_gene: TRBV27
j_gene: TRBJ2-3
CDR3aa: CASSPSLNTDTQYF

abundance: once
v_gene: TRBV6-1
j_gene: TRBJ2-6
CDR3aa: CASRPRSSGANVLTF

abundance: .
v_gene: TRBV10-3
j_gene: TRBJ2-1
CDR3aa: CAISESWTGGNEQFF

abundance: few
v_gene: TRBV18
j_gene: TRBJ1-1
CDR3aa: CASSPRTGGEAFF

abundance: few
v_gene: TRBV7-3
j_gene: TRBJ2-2
CDR3aa: CASSLSALGELFF

abundance: .
v_gene: TRBV12-2
j_gene: TRBJ2-7
CDR3aa: CASRLSHPAYEQYF

abundance: .
v_gene: TRBV4-2
j_gene: TRBJ1-5
CDR3aa: CASSLEGARSSNQPQHF

abundance: .
v_gene: TRBV28
j_gene: TRBJ2-7
CDR3aa: CASSFGVEAYEQYF

abundance: .
v_gene: TRBV28
j_gene: TRBJ2-3
CDR3aa: CASSQTSGGDTQYF

abundance: .
v_gene: TRBV18
j_gene: TRBJ2-3
CDR3aa: CASSGRVLSTDTQYF

abundance: .
v_gene: TRBV30
j_gene: TRBJ2-5
CDR3aa: CAWSVRLTQETQYF

abundance: .
v_gene: TRBV7-6
j_gene: TRBJ2-1
CDR3aa: CASSPQTARPGLAGDPEQFF

abundance: .
v_gene: TRBV10-3
j_gene: TRBJ2-6
CDR3aa: CAIRRDRGGPSGANVLTF

abundance: .
v_gene: TRBV2
j_gene: TRBJ1-6
CDR3aa: CASSEEGESPLHF

abundance: .
v_gene: TRBV6-5
j_gene: TRBJ2-7
CDR3aa: CASRQGYYEQYF

abundance: .
v_gene: TRBV19
j_gene: TRBJ1-5
CDR3aa: CASSINTVGLSNQPQHF

abundance: .
v_gene: TRBV4-2
j_gene: TRBJ2-2
CDR3aa: CASSQGRGTGELFF

abundance: once
v_gene: TRBV7-6
j_gene: TRBJ2-5
CDR3aa: CASSLQGTGGETQYF